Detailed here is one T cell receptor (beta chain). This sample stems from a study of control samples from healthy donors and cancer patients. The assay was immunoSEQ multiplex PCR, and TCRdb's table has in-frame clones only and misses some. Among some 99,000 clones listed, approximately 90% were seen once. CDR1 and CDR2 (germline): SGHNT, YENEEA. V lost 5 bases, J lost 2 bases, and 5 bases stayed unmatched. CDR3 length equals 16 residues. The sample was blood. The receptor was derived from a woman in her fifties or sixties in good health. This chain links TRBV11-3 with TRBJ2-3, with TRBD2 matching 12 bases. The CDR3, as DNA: TGTGCCAGCAGCGACCTAGCGGGGGGGCCCACAGATACGCAGTATTTT. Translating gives CASSDLAGGPTDTQYF.